This T cell receptor beta chain was captured by sequencing in a study of T cell responses to AZD1222 COVID-19 vaccine. Findings and limits, study-wide: The CD4 TCRs associated with vaccination extended across spike and predominated at 160-218 and 743-854. Reportedly, close to half of spike-specific TCRs are directed against unmutated variant regions.

In regard to this clone: As yet, its antigen is unknown.

The table came from immunoSEQ multiplex PCR; TCRdb's copy has only in-frame clones and leaves some out. Among fewer than 85,000 clones listed, roughly 90% were seen once. From germline, CDR1 is KGHDR and CDR2 SFDVKD. The germline V and J ends were trimmed by 4 bases and 8 bases, with 11 bases remaining between them. The CDR3 covers 13 residues. The source is an adult in good health. This specimen was peripheral blood, taken on day 0 of AZD1222 vaccination. The rearrangement links TRBV24-1 to TRBJ1-5; D possibly corresponds to TRBD1 (5 bases). The CDR3 here is CATSESGREPQHF. In DNA form, the CDR3 reads TGTGCCACCAGTGAGTCAGGGAGGGAGCCCCAGCATTTT.